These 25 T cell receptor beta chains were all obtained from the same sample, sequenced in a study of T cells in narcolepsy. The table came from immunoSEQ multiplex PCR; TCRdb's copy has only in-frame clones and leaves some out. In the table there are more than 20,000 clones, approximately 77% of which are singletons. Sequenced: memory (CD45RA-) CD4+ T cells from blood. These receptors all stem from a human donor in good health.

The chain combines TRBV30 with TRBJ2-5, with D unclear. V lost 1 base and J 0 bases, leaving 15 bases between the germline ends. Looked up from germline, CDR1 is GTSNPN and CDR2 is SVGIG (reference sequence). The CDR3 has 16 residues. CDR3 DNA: TGTGCCTGGAGTGGGGGTTTGGGCATGTACCAAGAGACCCAGTACTTC. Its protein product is CAWSGGLGMYQETQYF.

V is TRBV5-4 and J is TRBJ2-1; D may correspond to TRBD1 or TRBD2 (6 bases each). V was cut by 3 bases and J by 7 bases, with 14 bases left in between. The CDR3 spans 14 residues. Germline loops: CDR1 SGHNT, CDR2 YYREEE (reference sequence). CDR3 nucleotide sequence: TGTGCCAGCAGCTCGGGGGCCTCTTTGAATGAGCAGTTCTTC. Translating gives CASSSGASLNEQFF.

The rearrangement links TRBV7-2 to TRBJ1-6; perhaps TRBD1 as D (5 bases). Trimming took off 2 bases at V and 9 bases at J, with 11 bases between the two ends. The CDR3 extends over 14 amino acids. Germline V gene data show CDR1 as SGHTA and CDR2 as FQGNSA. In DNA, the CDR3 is TGTGCCAGCAGCTTAACGACCGGGGGTTCACCCCTCCACTTT. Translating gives CASSLTTGGSPLHF.

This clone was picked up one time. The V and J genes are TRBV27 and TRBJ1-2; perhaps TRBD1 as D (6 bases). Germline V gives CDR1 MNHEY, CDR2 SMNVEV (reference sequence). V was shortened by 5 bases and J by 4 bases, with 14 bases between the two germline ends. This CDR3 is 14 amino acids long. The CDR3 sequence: CASSPQTGFYGYTF. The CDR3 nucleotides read TGTGCCAGCAGTCCTCAAACAGGGTTCTATGGCTACACCTTC.

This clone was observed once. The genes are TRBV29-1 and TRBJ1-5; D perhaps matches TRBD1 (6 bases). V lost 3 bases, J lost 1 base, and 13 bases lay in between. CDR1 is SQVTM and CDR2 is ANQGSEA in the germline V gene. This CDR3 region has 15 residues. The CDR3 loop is CSVEVEGGSNQPQHF. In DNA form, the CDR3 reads TGCAGCGTTGAGGTTGAGGGGGGAAGCAATCAGCCCCAGCATTTT.

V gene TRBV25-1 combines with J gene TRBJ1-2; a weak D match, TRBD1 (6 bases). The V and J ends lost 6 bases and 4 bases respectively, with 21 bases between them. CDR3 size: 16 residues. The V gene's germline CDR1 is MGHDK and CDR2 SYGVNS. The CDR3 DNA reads TGTGCCAGCAGAGACCCTAGGACAGCTCTACGCTATGGCTACACCTTC. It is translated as CASRDPRTALRYGYTF.

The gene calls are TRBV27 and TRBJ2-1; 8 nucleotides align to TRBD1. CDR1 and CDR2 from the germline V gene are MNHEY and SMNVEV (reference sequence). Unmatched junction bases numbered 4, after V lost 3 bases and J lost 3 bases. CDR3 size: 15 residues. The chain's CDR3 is CASSFLDRVYNEQFF. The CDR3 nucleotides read TGTGCCAGCAGTTTTTTGGACAGGGTCTACAATGAGCAGTTCTTC.

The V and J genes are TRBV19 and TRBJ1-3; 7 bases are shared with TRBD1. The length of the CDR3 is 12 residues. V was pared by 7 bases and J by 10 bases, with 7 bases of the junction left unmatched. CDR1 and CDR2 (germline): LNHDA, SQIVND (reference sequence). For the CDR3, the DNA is TGTGCCAGTACCCGGGACAGAGTAACCATATATTTT. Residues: CASTRDRVTIYF.

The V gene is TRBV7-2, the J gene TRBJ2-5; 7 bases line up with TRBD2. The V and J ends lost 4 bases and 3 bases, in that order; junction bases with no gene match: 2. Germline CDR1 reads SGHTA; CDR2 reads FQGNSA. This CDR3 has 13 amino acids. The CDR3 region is CASSWAGEETQYF. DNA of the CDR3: TGTGCCAGCAGCTGGGCGGGGGAAGAGACCCAGTACTTC.

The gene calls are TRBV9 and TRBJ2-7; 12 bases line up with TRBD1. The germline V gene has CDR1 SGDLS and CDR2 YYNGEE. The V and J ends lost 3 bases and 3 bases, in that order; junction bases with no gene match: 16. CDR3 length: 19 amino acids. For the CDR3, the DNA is TGTGCCAGCAGCGCAAACGCCGTGGGGACAGGGGGCAAAATCTACGAGCAGTACTTC. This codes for CASSANAVGTGGKIYEQYF. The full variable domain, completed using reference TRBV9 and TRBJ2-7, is DSGVTQTPKHLITATGQRVTLRCSPRSGDLSVYWYQQSLDQGLQFLIQYYNGEERAKGNILERFSAQQFPDLHSELNLSSLELGDSALYFCASSANAVGTGGKIYEQYFGPGTRLTVT.

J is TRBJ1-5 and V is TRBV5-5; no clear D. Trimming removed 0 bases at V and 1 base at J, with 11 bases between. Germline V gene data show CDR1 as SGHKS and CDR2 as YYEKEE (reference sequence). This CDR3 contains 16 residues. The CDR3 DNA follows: TGTGCCAGCAGCTTGGGGGCGGGCTCGAGCAATCAGCCCCAGCATTTT. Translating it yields CASSLGAGSSNQPQHF.

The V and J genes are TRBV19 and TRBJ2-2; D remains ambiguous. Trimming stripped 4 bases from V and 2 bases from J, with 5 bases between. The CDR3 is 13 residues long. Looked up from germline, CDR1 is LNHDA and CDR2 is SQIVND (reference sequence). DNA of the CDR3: TGTGCCAGTAGTACCATAAACACCGGGGAGCTGTTTTTT. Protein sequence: CASSTINTGELFF.

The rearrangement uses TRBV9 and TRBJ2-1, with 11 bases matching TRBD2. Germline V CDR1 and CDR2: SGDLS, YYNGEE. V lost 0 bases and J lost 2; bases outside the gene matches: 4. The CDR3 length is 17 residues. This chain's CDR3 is CASSVGGSGGAYNEQFF. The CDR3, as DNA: TGTGCCAGCAGCGTAGGTGGTAGCGGGGGGGCCTACAATGAGCAGTTCTTC. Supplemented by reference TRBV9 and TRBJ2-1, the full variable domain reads DSGVTQTPKHLITATGQRVTLRCSPRSGDLSVYWYQQSLDQGLQFLIQYYNGEERAKGNILERFSAQQFPDLHSELNLSSLELGDSALYFCASSVGGSGGAYNEQFFGPGTRLTVL.

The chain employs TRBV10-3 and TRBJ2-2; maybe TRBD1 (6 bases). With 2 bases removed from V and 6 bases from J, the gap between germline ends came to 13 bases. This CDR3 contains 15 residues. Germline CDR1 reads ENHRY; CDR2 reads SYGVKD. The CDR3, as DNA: TGTGCCATCAGTGAGAATGGGGGCGAGGCCGGGGAGCTGTTTTTT. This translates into CAISENGGEAGELFF.

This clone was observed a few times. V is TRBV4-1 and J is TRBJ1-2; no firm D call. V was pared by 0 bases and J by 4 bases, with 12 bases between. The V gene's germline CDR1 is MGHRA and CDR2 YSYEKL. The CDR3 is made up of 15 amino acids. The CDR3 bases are TGCGCCAGCAGCCAAGAAGGGTCAACGTTCTATGGCTACACCTTC. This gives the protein CASSQEGSTFYGYTF.

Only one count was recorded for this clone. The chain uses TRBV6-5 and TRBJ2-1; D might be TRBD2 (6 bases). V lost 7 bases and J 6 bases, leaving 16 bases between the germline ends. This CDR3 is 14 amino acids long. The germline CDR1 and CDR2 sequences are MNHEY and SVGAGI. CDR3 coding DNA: TGTGCCAGCAAGAAAGGACTCGGGAGCAATGAGCAGTTCTTC. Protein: CASKKGLGSNEQFF.

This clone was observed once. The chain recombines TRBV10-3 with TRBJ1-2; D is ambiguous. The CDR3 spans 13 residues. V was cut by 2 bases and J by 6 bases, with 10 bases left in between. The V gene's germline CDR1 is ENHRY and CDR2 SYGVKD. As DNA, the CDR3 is TGTGCCATCAGTGAGGCGGGGTTAGATGGCTACACCTTC. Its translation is CAISEAGLDGYTF.

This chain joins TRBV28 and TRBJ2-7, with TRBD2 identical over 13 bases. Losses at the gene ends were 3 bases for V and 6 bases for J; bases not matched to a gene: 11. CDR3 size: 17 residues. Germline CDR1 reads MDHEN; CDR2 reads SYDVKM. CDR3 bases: TGTGCCAGCAGTTTCCGAGCTACCGGGACTAGCGGGACCGAGCAGTACTTC. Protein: CASSFRATGTSGTEQYF.

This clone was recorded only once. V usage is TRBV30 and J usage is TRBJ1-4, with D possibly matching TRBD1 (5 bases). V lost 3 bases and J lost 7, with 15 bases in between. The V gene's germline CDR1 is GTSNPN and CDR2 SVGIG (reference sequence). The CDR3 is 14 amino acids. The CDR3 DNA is TGTGCCTGGAGCACCCCGGGGGTTGGTGAAAAACTGTTTTTT. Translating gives CAWSTPGVGEKLFF.

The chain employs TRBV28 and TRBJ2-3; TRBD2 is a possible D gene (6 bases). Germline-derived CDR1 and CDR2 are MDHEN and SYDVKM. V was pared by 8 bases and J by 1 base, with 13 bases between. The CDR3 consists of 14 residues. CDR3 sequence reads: CASGVAVGTDTQYF. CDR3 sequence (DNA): TGTGCCAGCGGGGTAGCGGTCGGCACAGATACGCAGTATTTT.

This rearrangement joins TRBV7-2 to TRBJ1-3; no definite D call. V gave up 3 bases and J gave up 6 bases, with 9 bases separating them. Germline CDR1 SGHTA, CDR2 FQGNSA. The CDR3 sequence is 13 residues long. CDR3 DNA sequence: TGTGCCAGCAGCTTCCGGGATCAAAACACCATATATTTT. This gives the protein CASSFRDQNTIYF.

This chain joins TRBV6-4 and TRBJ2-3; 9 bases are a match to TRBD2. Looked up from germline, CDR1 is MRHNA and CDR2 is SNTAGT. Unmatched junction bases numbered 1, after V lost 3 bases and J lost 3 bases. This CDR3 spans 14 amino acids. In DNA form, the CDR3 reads TGTGCCAGCAGTGAGGGACTAGCAACAGATACGCAGTATTTT. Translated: CASSEGLATDTQYF.

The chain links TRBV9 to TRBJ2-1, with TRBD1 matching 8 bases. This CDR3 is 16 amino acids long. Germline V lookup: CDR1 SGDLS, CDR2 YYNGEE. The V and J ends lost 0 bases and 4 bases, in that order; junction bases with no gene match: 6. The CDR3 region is CASSVDRGQGYNEQFF. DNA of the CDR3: TGTGCCAGCAGCGTAGATCGTGGACAGGGATACAATGAGCAGTTCTTC.

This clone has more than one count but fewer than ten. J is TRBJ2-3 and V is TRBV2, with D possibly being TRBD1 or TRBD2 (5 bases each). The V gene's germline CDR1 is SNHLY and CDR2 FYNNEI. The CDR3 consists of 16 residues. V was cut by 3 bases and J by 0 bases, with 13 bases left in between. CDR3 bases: TGTGCCAGCAGTGAGGGACGTTTCGCTAGCACAGATACGCAGTATTTT. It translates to CASSEGRFASTDTQYF.

CDR3 DNA sequence: TGTGCCTGGAGTTCAGTTCGGGGTACTAATGAAAAACTGTTTTTT. It yields the protein CAWSSVRGTNEKLFF. The chain links TRBV30 to TRBJ1-4; unclear D gene. The germline CDR1 and CDR2 sequences are GTSNPN and SVGIG (reference sequence). The CDR3 totals 15 residues. V was cut by 2 bases and J by 2 bases, with 12 bases left in between.